Sequencing of this TCR beta chain was carried out in a study of control samples from healthy donors and cancer patients (dated by TCRdb to the early 2020s). V and J lose 7 bases and 6 bases, and a span of 17 bases separates them. CDR1 SGDLS and CDR2 YYNGEE were looked up in the germline V gene. From the cysteine through the phenylalanine, the CDR3 covers 14 amino acids. Only the CDR3 part of the read is kept: 42 bases, read in frame from the first base. As concerns this clone: Its recognized antigen is unknown. No clone much larger than this one lies a single base away; base qualities are absent.

Library preparation used the immunoSEQ multiplex PCR assay. Imported from immuneACCESS, the table was reduced by TCRdb to in-frame sequences with V and J called. These copies leave out some clones; in studies compared against another copy, an unresolved V gene accounts for under half, and the cause of the remainder is not known. The sample includes 100,000 to 150,000 clones, with 85% to 90% observed a single time. The biggest ten clones account for 6.5% to 9.5% of the sample. This chain is built from TRBV9 and TRBJ1-5, and the D gene may be TRBD1, 5 bases matching. The sample comprised PBMCs. The TCR comes from a man aged 50-60 years with head and neck cancer. The CDR3 corresponds to CASAPGHTGQPQHF. The sequenced DNA: TGTGCCAGCGCCCCAGGACATACGGGTCAGCCCCAGCATTTT.